This T cell receptor beta chain was recorded in a study of T cells in localized non-small cell lung cancer. Germline lookup yields CDR1 MDHEN and CDR2 SYDVKM. The germline V and J ends were trimmed by 5 bases and 4 bases, with 14 bases remaining between them. This CDR3 is built from 14 residues. TCRdb's table, derived via immunoSEQ multiplex PCR, lists solely in-frame clones and lacks some. The sample lists about 1,300 clones, just under 20% seen once, with 6.5% to 8% in the top ten. In this sample, this clone turned up a few times. The sequenced sample was normal lung tissue next to the tumor, obtained before any cancer treatment. This sequence joins TRBV28 and TRBJ2-5; no clear D. The TCR originated in a man aged 35-75 years with stage I lung adenocarcinoma. The CDR3 bases are TGTGCCAGCAGTCCTACCGGAACGAGAGAGACCCAGTACTTC. It encodes CASSPTGTRETQYF.